The 10 T cell receptor beta chains below were found in one sample sequenced in a study of T cell clonotyping in hematopoietic cell transplantation. TCRdb keeps only in-frame clones here, not all; method: immunoSEQ multiplex PCR. The table lists some 14,000 clones, 94% of them singletons. The sequencing here drew on PBMCs, taken 30 days after allogeneic stem cell transplant. Receptors were obtained from a male patient between 55 and 70 years old who had an allogeneic stem cell transplant from an unrelated donor, so the T cells may come from the graft donor. Some clones in this sample may be carry-over from other donors' samples.

This chain connects TRBV11-3 to TRBJ1-6, with unresolved D. With 7 bases removed from V and 7 bases from J, the gap between germline ends came to 17 bases. The germline V gene encodes CDR1 SGHNT and CDR2 YENEEA. This CDR3 spans 15 amino acids. The CDR3 protein is CASNDLERSNSPLHF. CDR3 coding DNA: TGTGCCAGCAACGATCTAGAACGATCGAATTCACCCCTCCACTTT.

The chain uses TRBV5-5 and TRBJ1-4; D possibly corresponds to TRBD1 (6 bases). Germline loops: CDR1 SGHKS, CDR2 YYEKEE (reference sequence). Trimming pared 3 bases from V and 2 bases from J, leaving 14 bases between. The CDR3 length is 16 residues. The CDR3, as DNA: TGTGCCAGCAGCTGGGGGGGGCCGGTCACTAATGAAAAACTGTTTTTT. Protein: CASSWGGPVTNEKLFF. The variable domain in full, completed from reference TRBV5-5 and TRBJ1-4, reads DAGVTQSPTHLIKTRGQQVTLRCSPISGHKSVSWYQQVLGQGPQFIFQYYEKEERGRGNFPDRFSARQFPNYSSELNVNALLLGDSALYLCASSWGGPVTNEKLFFGSGTQLSVL.

This chain joins TRBV11-2 and TRBJ2-7, with 8 bases aligning to TRBD2. CDR1 is SGHAT, CDR2 FQNNGV, per germline. This CDR3 contains 15 residues. V gave up 4 bases and J gave up 4 bases; unmatched junction bases: 9. The CDR3 sequence: CASSSYRGLAYEQYF. The CDR3 DNA reads TGTGCCAGCAGCTCTTACCGAGGACTAGCATACGAGCAGTACTTC.

The genes are TRBV20-1 and TRBJ1-1; D ambiguous. The CDR3 has 11 residues. Germline CDR1 is DFQATT and CDR2 is SNEGSKA (reference sequence). V lost 0 bases and J 10 bases, leaving 9 bases between the germline ends. CDR3: CSAREQQRAFF. The CDR3 region has the DNA TGCAGTGCTAGAGAGCAGCAGAGAGCTTTCTTT.

The CDR3 DNA is TGTGCCAGCAGCTCCAGCCGACAGGGGCCAGATACGCAGTATTTT. This codes for CASSSSRQGPDTQYF. The chain combines TRBV13 with TRBJ2-3, with 8 bases fitting TRBD1. The CDR3 contains 15 residues. V was pared by 4 bases and J by 4 bases, with 7 bases of the junction left unmatched. Looked up from germline, CDR1 is PRHDT and CDR2 is FYEKMQ (reference sequence). Looking up the rest from reference TRBV13 and TRBJ2-3 gives the full variable domain: AAGVIQSPRHLIKEKRETATLKCYPIPRHDTVYWYQQGPGQDPQFLISFYEKMQSDKGSIPDRFSAQQFSDYHSELNMSSLELGDSALYFCASSSSRQGPDTQYFGPGTRLTVL.

The rearrangement uses TRBV6-5 and TRBJ2-7, with TRBD2 matching over 7 bases. CDR1 is MNHEY, CDR2 SVGAGI, per germline. The CDR3 runs 15 residues. The V segment lost 6 bases and the J segment 4 bases; nucleotides outside the gene matches: 12. CDR3 loop: CASSKSGKGLYEQYF. The CDR3 DNA follows: TGTGCCAGCAGCAAGAGCGGGAAGGGTTTGTACGAGCAGTACTTC.

The J gene is TRBJ1-4, the V gene TRBV5-4; tentatively, D is TRBD1 (6 bases). Germline CDR1 is SGHNT and CDR2 is YYREEE (reference sequence). The CDR3 consists of 14 residues. V was cut by 4 bases and J by 6 bases, with 13 bases left in between. The chain's CDR3 is CASSLGGQDEKLFF. CDR3 DNA sequence: TGTGCCAGCAGCCTGGGGGGGCAGGATGAAAAACTGTTTTTT.

The chain employs TRBV29-1 and TRBJ1-2, with 12 bases identical to TRBD1. J was trimmed by 8 bases and V by 6 bases; bases with no gene match: 7. The germline gives CDR1 SQVTM, CDR2 ANQGSEA. The CDR3 runs 13 residues. In DNA form, the CDR3 reads TGCAGCGTCGAAACCGGGACAGGGGGCGGCTACACCTTC. Protein product: CSVETGTGGGYTF.

This clone was detected only once. J is TRBJ1-5 and V is TRBV6-1; TRBD1 agrees at 7 bases. Germline V gene lookup returns CDR1 MNHNS and CDR2 SASEGT. Trimming cost V 2 bases and J 3 bases; bases outside gene matches: 4. The CDR3 consists of 15 residues. The CDR3 DNA sequence: TGTGCCAGCAGTGAAACGACAGGGAACAATCAGCCCCAGCATTTT. Protein: CASSETTGNNQPQHF.

The J gene is TRBJ2-2, the V gene TRBV5-4, with 8 bases lining up with TRBD2. The CDR3 is 16 residues long. J lost 1 base, V lost 0 bases, and 2 bases had no gene match. CDR1 is SGHNT and CDR2 is YYREEE in the germline V gene (reference sequence). Written as DNA, the CDR3 is TGTGCCAGCAGCTTGGCCACTAGCGGGAACACCGGGGAGCTGTTTTTT. It yields the protein CASSLATSGNTGELFF.